This entry lists 5 T cell receptor beta chains sequenced from one sample in a study of blood T cell repertoires in COVID-19. Using immunoSEQ multiplex PCR, the repertoire was profiled, and TCRdb retains in-frame clones only, with some absent. The data show about 240,000 clones, with roughly nine tenths seen just once and around 6.5% held by the top ten. The material sequenced was peripheral blood. All receptors come from a man between 60 and 75 years old with acute or convalescent COVID-19.

V gene TRBV28 combines with J gene TRBJ1-2, with D possibly being TRBD1 (5 bases). V was shortened by 2 bases and J by 6 bases, with 10 bases between the two germline ends. The length of the CDR3 is 13 residues. Germline lookup yields CDR1 MDHEN and CDR2 SYDVKM. This chain's CDR3 is CASSLQGIDGYTF. The CDR3 DNA follows: TGTGCCAGCAGTTTACAGGGTATCGATGGCTACACCTTC.

This sequence joins TRBV28 and TRBJ2-4; a weak D match, TRBD2 (6 bases). V was pared by 2 bases and J by 13 bases, with 15 bases between. The CDR3 loop spans 13 amino acids. Germline-derived CDR1 and CDR2 are MDHEN and SYDVKM. In DNA, the CDR3 is TGTGCCAGCAGTTTAGGATGGAGGGGATTCCAGTACTTC. Translated, it gives CASSLGWRGFQYF.

The V gene is TRBV24-1, the J gene TRBJ2-7; D gene ambiguous. Trimming shortened V by 4 bases and J by 6 bases, and 12 bases separated the two germline ends. Germline CDR1 is KGHDR and CDR2 is SFDVKD. This CDR3 region has 13 residues. The CDR3 coding sequence is TGTGCCACCAGTGACCGAGCTCTAGGCGAGCAGTACTTC. Its translation is CATSDRALGEQYF.

The chain recombines TRBV14 with TRBJ2-2; D may be TRBD2 (5 bases). The V gene lost 2 bases and the J gene lost 0 bases, with 10 bases spanning the gap. Germline-derived CDR1 and CDR2 are SGHDN and FVKESK. The CDR3 sequence is 16 residues long. CDR3 sequence: CASSQFWTANTGELFF. In DNA, the CDR3 is TGTGCCAGCAGCCAATTTTGGACTGCGAACACCGGGGAGCTGTTTTTT.

The CDR3 DNA follows: TGTGCCAGCAGCTTACAACTATCCTACGAGCAGTACTTC. Translated, it gives CASSLQLSYEQYF. The chain carries TRBV7-2 and TRBJ2-7; D remains ambiguous. Germline values: CDR1 SGHTA, CDR2 FQGNSA. The V and J ends lost 2 bases and 1 base respectively, with 6 bases between them. CDR3 size: 13 residues.